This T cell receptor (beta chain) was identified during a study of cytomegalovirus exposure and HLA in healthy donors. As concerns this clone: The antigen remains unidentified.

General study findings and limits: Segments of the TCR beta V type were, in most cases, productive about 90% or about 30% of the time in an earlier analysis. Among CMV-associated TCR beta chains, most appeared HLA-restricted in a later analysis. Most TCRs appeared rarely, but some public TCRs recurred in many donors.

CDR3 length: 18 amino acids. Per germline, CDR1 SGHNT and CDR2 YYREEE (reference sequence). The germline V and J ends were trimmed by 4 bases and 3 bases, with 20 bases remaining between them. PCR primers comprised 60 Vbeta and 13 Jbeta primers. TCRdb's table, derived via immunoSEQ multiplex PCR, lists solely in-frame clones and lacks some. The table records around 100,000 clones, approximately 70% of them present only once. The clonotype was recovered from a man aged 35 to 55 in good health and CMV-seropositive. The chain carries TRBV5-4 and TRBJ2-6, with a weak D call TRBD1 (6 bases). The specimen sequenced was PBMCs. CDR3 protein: CASSIASQGIGGANVLTF. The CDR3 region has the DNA TGTGCCAGCAGCATCGCATCACAGGGTATTGGTGGGGCCAACGTCCTGACTTTC.